This TCR beta chain was obtained from a study of T cells in Graves' hyperthyroidism and ophthalmopathy. Study conclusions and caveats: Most thyroid clonotypes with frequency above 0.001 were detected in blood. Stable hyperthyroidism and ophthalmopathy were separated using 13 V-J signatures.

Patients aged 18 to 65 with hyperthyroidism were newly diagnosed, with duration under 2 months. Out of around 10 ml of fresh peripheral blood came the PBMCs. A remark on this clonotype: Its antigen remains unidentified.

Amplification of TCR beta CDR3 regions used RNA as the template. The TCR CDR3 first-round RT-PCR relied on the HTBI primer set. TCRdb redid the calling of the multiplex PCR reads with MiXCR, one entry per CDR3 protein. Here the sample spans roughly 700,000 distinct CDR3 sequences, 17% being singletons. This CDR3 has 16 amino acids. CDR1 is MNHEY and CDR2 is SVGEGT in the germline V gene. V lost 0 bases and J 8 bases, leaving 16 bases between the germline ends. V gene TRBV6-2 or TRBV6-3 combines with J gene TRBJ2-2; TRBD1 or TRBD2 may be the D gene (5 bases each). The source of this sequence is a man in his forties or fifties with Graves' hyperthyroidism. Sequences were obtained from blood. The chain's CDR3 is CASSYSRGVRLGELFF. The CDR3 DNA is TGTGCCAGCAGTTACTCGAGGGGCGTTCGGCTAGGGGAGCTGTTTTTT.